One sample yielded the 20 T cell receptor beta chains listed below, sequenced in a study of tumor-infiltrating lymphocytes in primary liver carcinoma. Unsorted bulk tissue (roughly 20-34 mg) underwent RNA and DNA co-extraction. The investigators made TCR beta cDNA from 500 ng total RNA, using a constant-region primer. It was through three nested multiplex PCR rounds of slightly modified ARM-PCR that TCR beta libraries arose. The first two PCR rounds used TRBV1-TRBV30 primers with a Cbeta primer, approximately 10 cycles each. TCRdb used MiXCR to reprocess the multiplex PCR reads, holding one entry per CDR3 protein. The table includes approximately 100,000 distinct CDR3 sequences, 55% to 80% detected once. The source material was liver tumor tissue from sampling region 2. Subset noted: tumor region T2, inferior pole. Receptors originate from an older woman with primary liver carcinoma and hepatitis B virus infection.

This clonotype was recorded many times. This chain's CDR3 is CASSLTSGVANVLTF. The CDR3, as DNA: TGCGCCAGCAGCTTGACCTCAGGGGTAGCCAACGTCCTGACTTTC. J is TRBJ2-6 and V is TRBV5-1; D might be TRBD1 (6 bases). CDR3 size: 15 residues. Trimming removed 1 base from V and 7 bases from J, with 12 bases in between. Germline V gives CDR1 SGHRS, CDR2 YFSETQ.

The chain carries TRBV10-3 and TRBJ2-7; tentative D call: TRBD1 (6 bases). Trimming took 7 bases from V and 7 from J, leaving 17 bases between them. The CDR3 sequence is 13 residues long. Germline V lookup: CDR1 ENHRY, CDR2 SYGVKD. In DNA form, the CDR3 reads TGTGCCATCACACAATTACAGGGTAGGGAGCAGTACTTC. Translating it yields CAITQLQGREQYF.

This clonotype was counted a few times. A much larger clone differs from this one at a single base, so this may be a read error. The chain carries TRBV5-1 and TRBJ1-1, with D possibly being TRBD1 (6 bases). This CDR3 contains 12 residues. Germline loops: CDR1 SGHRS, CDR2 YFSETQ. The chain's CDR3 is CVSGDTNTEAFF. The CDR3 DNA reads TGCGTCAGCGGGGACACGAACACTGAAGCTTTCTTT.

The rearrangement links TRBV7-8 to TRBJ2-1; 8 nucleotides align to TRBD2. The CDR3 loop spans 18 amino acids. The V segment lost 9 bases and the J segment 2 bases; nucleotides outside the gene matches: 18. The germline V gene has CDR1 SGHVS and CDR2 FQNEAQ. For the CDR3, the DNA is TGTGCCAGTAGCGTGGAAGCGACGGGGGGGACGCCCTACAATGAGCAGTTCTTC. Encoded protein: CASSVEATGGTPYNEQFF.

With regard to this clonotype: Given a much more abundant clone one base away, this may be a read error. This chain connects TRBV5-1 to TRBJ1-2; no firm D call. The CDR3 runs 15 residues. CDR1 SGHRS and CDR2 YFSETQ come from the germline V gene. Trimming took off 0 bases at V and 2 bases at J, with 11 bases between the two ends. The CDR3 sequence: CASSLDLGINYGYTF. CDR3 nucleotide sequence: TGCGCCAGCAGCTTGGACCTGGGTATCAACTATGGCTACACCTTC.

The gene calls are TRBV20-1 and TRBJ1-5; TRBD1 agrees at 8 bases. The trim removed 6 bases at V and 4 bases at J, leaving 11 bases unmatched. Germline V CDR1 and CDR2: DFQATT, SNEGSKA (reference sequence). There are 15 residues in the CDR3. The CDR3 DNA follows: TGCAGTGCCGGCAAGGGACAGGTCTTAAATCAGCCCCAGCATTTT. Translation gives CSAGKGQVLNQPQHF.

As regards this clonotype: Mismatch with germline at one junction end may stem from a read error. This chain connects TRBV6-1 to TRBJ2-6; the match to TRBD1 covers 7 bases. The CDR3 totals 15 residues. Germline values: CDR1 MNHNS, CDR2 SASEGT. DNA for the CDR3: TGTGCCAGCGGTGAGCAGGGGGCTGGGGCCAACGTCCTGACTTTC. This encodes CASGEQGAGANVLTF.

A note on this clonotype: The junction and the germline gene differ at one end; a read error may be behind it. The chain combines TRBV5-1 with TRBJ2-5, with D possibly called TRBD1 or TRBD2 (6 bases each). Germline CDR1 and CDR2: SGHRS and YFSETQ. The CDR3 sequence is 14 residues long. Here the CDR3 DNA reads TGCGCCAGCAGCTTGTACGGGGGACAAGAGACCCAACACTTC. Translating gives CASSLYGGQETQHF.

As to this clonotype: The conserved phenylalanine or tryptophan normally closing the CDR3 is absent here, so this likely arose from a read error. The DNA is left out, because the CDR3 cannot be placed on it with certainty; the CDR3 is given as TCRdb lists it. The V call is TRBV6-5, the J call TRBJ2-7; the table's TRBD2 call for D was not verified on the DNA. With termini counted, the CDR3 has 15 amino acids. CDR1 MNHEY and CDR2 SVGAGI come from the germline V gene. The CDR3 is CASSAAAGGYCEQSL.

In the case of this clonotype: A read error may produce the germline difference seen at one junction end. The chain recombines TRBV6-1 with TRBJ1-5; no clear D gene. The CDR3 is 13 amino acids. CDR1 is MNHNS, CDR2 SASEGT, per germline. The CDR3, as DNA: TGTGCCAGCAGTGTAGGTGGTAATCGGCCCCAGCATTTT. Translating gives CASSVGGNRPQHF.

Turning to this clonotype: At one end the junction does not follow the germline gene, possibly because of a read error. V gene TRBV9 combines with J gene TRBJ2-1, with 7 bases fitting TRBD2. CDR3 length: 16 amino acids. Germline V gives CDR1 SGDLS, CDR2 YYNGEE. The CDR3 is CASSPAGREYIHEQFF. Here the CDR3 DNA reads TGTGCCAGCAGCCCCGCTGGGCGGGAGTATATCCATGAGCAGTTCTTT.

V usage is TRBV7-9 and J usage is TRBJ1-6, with 11 bases matching TRBD1. CDR3 length equals 14 residues. Germline CDR1 reads SEHNR; CDR2 reads FQNEAQ (reference sequence). V shed 4 bases, J shed 9 bases, and the junction held 2 bases outside the gene matches. CDR3 amino acids: CASSYGTGGSPLHF. The DNA for the CDR3 is TGTGCCAGCAGCTACGGGACAGGGGGTTCACCCCTCCACTTT.

This chain links TRBV6-1 with TRBJ1-1; TRBD1 might be the D (5 bases). The CDR3 loop spans 11 amino acids. Germline V lookup: CDR1 MNHNS, CDR2 SASEGT. Written as DNA, the CDR3 is TGTGCTAGTCAAGGGGTCGCTGAAGCTTTCTTT. Its protein product is CASQGVAEAFF.

The chain uses TRBV20-1 and TRBJ1-1; D call uncertain. Germline CDR1 is DFQATT and CDR2 is SNEGSKA (reference sequence). Between the trimmed V and J ends, which lost 6 bases and 11 bases, there was a span of 25 bases. The CDR3 loop spans 14 amino acids. The CDR3 protein is CSAPLTRACTEAFF. CDR3 coding DNA: TGCAGTGCACCGCTGACAAGGGCGTGCACCGAGGCTTTCTTT.

The chain employs TRBV30 and TRBJ2-5; 9 bases map to TRBD2. CDR3 length equals 16 residues. Trimming at V came to 3 bases and at J to 1 base, leaving 9 bases not matched to a gene. CDR1 GTSNPN and CDR2 SVGIG come from the germline V gene (reference sequence). The CDR3 sequence: CAWRSGLAGVQETQYF. The CDR3 DNA reads TGTGCCTGGAGGTCGGGGTTAGCGGGAGTCCAAGAGACCCAGTACTTC.

The rearrangement links TRBV2 to TRBJ2-5; D ambiguous. Germline-derived CDR1 and CDR2 are SNHLY and FYNNEI. The V end lost 6 bases, the J end lost 5 bases, and 7 bases lay between the germline ends. The CDR3 extends over 11 amino acids. As DNA, the CDR3 is TGTGCCAGCAGAAGTTGCGAGACCCAGTACTTC. This gives the protein CASRSCETQYF.

On this clonotype: Its ends do not fully match the called genes, so a read error is possible. The rearrangement joins TRBV6-5 to TRBJ2-2; 10 bases match TRBD1. This CDR3 has 16 residues. The germline V gene encodes CDR1 MNHEY and CDR2 SVGAGI. For the CDR3, the DNA is TGTGCCAGCGGTTACGCGGGGACAGGGGTCACCGGGGAACTGTTTTTT. It specifies CASGYAGTGVTGELFF.

As concerns this clonotype: Since a much larger clone is just one base distant, this may be a read error. V and J are TRBV10-3 and TRBJ1-1; D unclear. V gave up 2 bases and J gave up 3 bases, with 10 bases separating them. Germline-derived CDR1 and CDR2 are ENHRY and SYGVKD. This CDR3 is 14 amino acids long. Here the CDR3 DNA reads TGTGCCATCAGTGAGCAAAGGGAGGACACTGAAGCTTTCTTT. As protein: CAISEQREDTEAFF.

This clonotype appeared a few times. The rearrangement uses TRBV10-3 and TRBJ2-5, with D perhaps TRBD1 or TRBD2 (6 bases each). The CDR3 length is 15 residues. V dropped 0 bases and J dropped 8 bases, with 16 bases sitting between them. Germline values: CDR1 ENHRY, CDR2 SYGVKD. The DNA of the CDR3 is TGTGCCATCAGTGAGTCCCGACAGGAGGGGGGAACCCAGTACTTC. It encodes CAISESRQEGGTQYF.

Concerning this clonotype itself: A junction end diverges from the germline sequence, so it may reflect a read error. This chain joins TRBV28 and TRBJ1-1; D is uncertain. The CDR3 spans 12 residues. CDR1 is MDHEN, CDR2 SYDVKM, per germline. CDR3 sequence reads: CASILLGTEAFF. The DNA of the CDR3 is TGTGCCAGCATTTTATTAGGGACTGAAGCTTTCTTT.